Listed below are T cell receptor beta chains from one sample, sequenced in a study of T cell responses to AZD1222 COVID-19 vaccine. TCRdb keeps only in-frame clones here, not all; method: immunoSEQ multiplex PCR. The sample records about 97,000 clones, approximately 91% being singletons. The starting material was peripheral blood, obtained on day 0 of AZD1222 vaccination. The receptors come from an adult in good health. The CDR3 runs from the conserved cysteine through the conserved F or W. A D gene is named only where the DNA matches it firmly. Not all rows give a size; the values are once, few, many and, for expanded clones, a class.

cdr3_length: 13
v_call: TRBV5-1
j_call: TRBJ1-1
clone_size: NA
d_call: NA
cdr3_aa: CASSLAENTEAFF
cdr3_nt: TGCGCCAGCAGCTTGGCTGAGAACACTGAAGCTTTCTTT

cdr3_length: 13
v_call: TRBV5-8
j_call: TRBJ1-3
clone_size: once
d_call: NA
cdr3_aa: CASSDSSGNTIYF
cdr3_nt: TGTGCCAGCAGCGATTCCTCTGGAAACACCATATATTTT

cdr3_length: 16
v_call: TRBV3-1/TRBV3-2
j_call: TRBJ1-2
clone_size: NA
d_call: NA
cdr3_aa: CASSQGGYQAVRGYTF
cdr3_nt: TGTGCCAGCAGCCAAGGAGGCTACCAGGCGGTTCGCGGCTACACCTTC

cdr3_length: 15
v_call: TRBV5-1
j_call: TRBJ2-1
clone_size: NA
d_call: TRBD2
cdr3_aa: CASETSGSSYNEQFF
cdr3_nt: TGCGCCAGCGAGACTAGCGGGAGTTCCTACAATGAGCAGTTCTTC

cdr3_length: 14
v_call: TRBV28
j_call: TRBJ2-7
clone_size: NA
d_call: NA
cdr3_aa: CASSFSFLTQEQYF
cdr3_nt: TGTGCCAGCAGTTTTAGTTTCCTAACCCAGGAGCAGTACTTC

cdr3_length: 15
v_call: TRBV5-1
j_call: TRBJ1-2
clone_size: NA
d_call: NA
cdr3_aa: CASSLMRANLDGYTF
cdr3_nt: TGCGCCAGCAGCTTGATGAGGGCGAACCTGGATGGCTACACCTTC

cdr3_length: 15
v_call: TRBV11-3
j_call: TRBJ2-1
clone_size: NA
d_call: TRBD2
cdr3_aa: CASSASGRYYNEQFF
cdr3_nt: TGTGCCAGCAGCGCTAGCGGGAGATACTACAATGAGCAGTTCTTC

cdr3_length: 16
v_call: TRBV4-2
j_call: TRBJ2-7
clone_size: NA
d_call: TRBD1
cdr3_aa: CASSQERTGNLYEQYF
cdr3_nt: TGTGCCAGCAGCCAAGAAAGGACAGGGAATCTCTACGAGCAGTACTTC

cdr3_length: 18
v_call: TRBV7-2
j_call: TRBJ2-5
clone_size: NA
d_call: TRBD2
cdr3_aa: CASSGGLAGGLYQETQYF
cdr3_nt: TGTGCCAGCAGCGGGGGACTAGCGGGGGGCTTGTACCAAGAGACCCAGTACTTC

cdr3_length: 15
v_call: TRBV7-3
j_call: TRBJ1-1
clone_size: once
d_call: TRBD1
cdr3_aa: CASSWTGQANTEAFF
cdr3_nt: TGTGCCAGCAGCTGGACAGGACAGGCGAACACTGAAGCTTTCTTT

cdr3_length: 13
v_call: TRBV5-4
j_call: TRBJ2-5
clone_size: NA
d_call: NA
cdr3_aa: CASSLGGLETQYF
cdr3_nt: TGTGCCAGCAGCCTCGGGGGCCTGGAGACCCAGTACTTC

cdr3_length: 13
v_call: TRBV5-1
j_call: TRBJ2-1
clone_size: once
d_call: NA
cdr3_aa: CASSLALGGEQFF
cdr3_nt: TGCGCCAGCAGCTTGGCCTTAGGGGGTGAGCAGTTCTTC

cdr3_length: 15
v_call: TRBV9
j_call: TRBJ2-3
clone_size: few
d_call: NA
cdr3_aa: CASSTSPVGTDTQYF
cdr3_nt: TGTGCCAGCAGCACCTCTCCAGTTGGCACAGATACGCAGTATTTT

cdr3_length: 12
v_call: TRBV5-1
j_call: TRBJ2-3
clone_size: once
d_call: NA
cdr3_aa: CASSSNRDTQYF
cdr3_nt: TGCGCCAGCAGCTCGAACAGGGATACGCAGTATTTT

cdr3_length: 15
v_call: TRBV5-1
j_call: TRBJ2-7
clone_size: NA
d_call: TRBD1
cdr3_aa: CASSLMGQGFNEQYF
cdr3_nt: TGCGCCAGCAGCCTGATGGGACAGGGGTTCAACGAGCAGTACTTC

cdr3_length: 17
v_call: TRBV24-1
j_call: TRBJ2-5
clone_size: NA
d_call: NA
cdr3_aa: CATSDPRVGGPQETQYF
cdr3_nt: TGTGCCACCAGTGATCCAAGGGTGGGGGGCCCCCAAGAGACCCAGTACTTC

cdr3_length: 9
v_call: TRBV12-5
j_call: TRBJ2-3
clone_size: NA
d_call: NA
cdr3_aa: CASGDTQYF
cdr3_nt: TGTGCTAGTGGAGATACGCAGTATTTT

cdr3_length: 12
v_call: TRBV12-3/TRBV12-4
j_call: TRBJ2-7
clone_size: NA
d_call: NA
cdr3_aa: CASSAGPGEQYF
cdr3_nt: TGTGCCAGCAGTGCGGGACCGGGAGAGCAGTACTTC

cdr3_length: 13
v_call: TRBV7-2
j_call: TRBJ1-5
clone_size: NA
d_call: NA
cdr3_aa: CASSLVRDQPQHF
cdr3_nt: TGTGCCAGCAGCTTAGTCAGGGATCAGCCCCAGCATTTT

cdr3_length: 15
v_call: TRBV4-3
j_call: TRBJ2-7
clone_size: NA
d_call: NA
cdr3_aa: CASSQDPGADYEQYF
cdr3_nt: TGCGCCAGCAGCCAAGATCCAGGAGCAGACTACGAGCAGTACTTC

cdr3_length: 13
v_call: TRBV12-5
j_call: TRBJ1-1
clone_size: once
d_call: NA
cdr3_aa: CASGLSQAQEAFF
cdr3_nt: TGTGCTAGTGGTTTGAGCCAAGCACAGGAAGCTTTCTTT

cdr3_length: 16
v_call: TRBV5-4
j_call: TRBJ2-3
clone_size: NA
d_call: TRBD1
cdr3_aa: CASRLDRGLGTDTQYF
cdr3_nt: TGTGCCAGCAGGCTAGACAGGGGGTTGGGCACAGATACGCAGTATTTT

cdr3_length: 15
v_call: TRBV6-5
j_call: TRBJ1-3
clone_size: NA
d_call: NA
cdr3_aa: CASSRGVDSGNTIYF
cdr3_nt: TGTGCCAGCAGTCGGGGTGTCGACTCCGGAAACACCATATATTTT

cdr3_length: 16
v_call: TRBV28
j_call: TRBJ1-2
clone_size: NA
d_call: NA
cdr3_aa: CASSRVLGAPGGGYTF
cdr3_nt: TGTGCCAGCAGTCGGGTTTTGGGGGCCCCCGGGGGTGGCTACACCTTC

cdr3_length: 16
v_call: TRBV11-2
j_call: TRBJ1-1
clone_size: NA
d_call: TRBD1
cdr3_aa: CASSSMTGGVNTEAFF
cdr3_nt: TGTGCCAGCAGCTCGATGACAGGGGGCGTGAACACTGAAGCTTTCTTT

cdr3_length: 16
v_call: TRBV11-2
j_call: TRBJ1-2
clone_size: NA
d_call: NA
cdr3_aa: CASKRSKQPYDYGYTF
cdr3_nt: TGTGCCAGCAAGAGGTCCAAGCAGCCGTATGACTATGGCTACACCTTC

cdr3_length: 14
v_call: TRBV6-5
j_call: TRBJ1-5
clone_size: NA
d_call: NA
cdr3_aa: CASSSSGFNQPQHF
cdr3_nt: TGTGCCAGCAGTTCATCGGGGTTCAATCAGCCCCAGCATTTT

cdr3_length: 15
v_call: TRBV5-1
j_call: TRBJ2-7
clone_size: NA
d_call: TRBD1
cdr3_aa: CASSTGQGYSYEQYF
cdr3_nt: TGCGCCAGCAGCACGGGACAGGGGTATTCCTACGAGCAGTACTTC

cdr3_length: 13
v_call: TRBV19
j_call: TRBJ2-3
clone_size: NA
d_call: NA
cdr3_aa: CASSIQTTDTQYF
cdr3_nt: TGTGCCAGTAGTATACAAACCACAGATACGCAGTATTTT

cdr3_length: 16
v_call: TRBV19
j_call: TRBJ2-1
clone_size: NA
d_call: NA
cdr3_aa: CASSIEGRGRNNEQFF
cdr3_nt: TGTGCCAGTAGTATAGAAGGACGAGGGCGCAACAATGAGCAGTTCTTC

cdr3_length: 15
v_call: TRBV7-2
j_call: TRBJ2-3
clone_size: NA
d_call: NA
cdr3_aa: CASSPQGIGTDTQYF
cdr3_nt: TGTGCCAGCAGCCCTCAGGGGATTGGGACAGATACGCAGTATTTT

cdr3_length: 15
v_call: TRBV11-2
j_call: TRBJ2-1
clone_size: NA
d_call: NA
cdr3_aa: CASSLGAGPYNEQFF
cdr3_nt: TGTGCCAGCAGCTTAGGGGCGGGACCGTACAATGAGCAGTTCTTC

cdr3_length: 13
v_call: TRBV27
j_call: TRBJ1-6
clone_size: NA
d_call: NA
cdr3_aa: CASSPIGNAPLHF
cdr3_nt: TGTGCCAGCAGCCCCATAGGAAACGCACCCCTCCACTTT

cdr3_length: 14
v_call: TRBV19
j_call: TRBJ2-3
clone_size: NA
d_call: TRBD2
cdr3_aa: CASSLAGGTDTQYF
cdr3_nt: TGTGCCAGTAGTTTAGCGGGGGGCACAGATACGCAGTATTTT

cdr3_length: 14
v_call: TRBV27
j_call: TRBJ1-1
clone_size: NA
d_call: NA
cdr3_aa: CASSLSRGAAEAFF
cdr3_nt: TGTGCCAGCAGTTTAAGCCGGGGGGCCGCTGAAGCTTTCTTT

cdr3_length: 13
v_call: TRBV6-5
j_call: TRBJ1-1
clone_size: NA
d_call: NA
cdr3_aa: CASSYGGGTEAFF
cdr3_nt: TGTGCCAGCAGTTACGGAGGGGGCACTGAAGCTTTCTTT

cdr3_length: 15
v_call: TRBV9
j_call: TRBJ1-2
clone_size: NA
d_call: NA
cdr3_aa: CASSVEGVSRELHTF
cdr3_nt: TGTGCCAGCAGCGTAGAGGGTGTGAGCCGGGAGTTACACACCTTC

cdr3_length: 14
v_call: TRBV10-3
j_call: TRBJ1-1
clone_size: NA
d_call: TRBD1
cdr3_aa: CAISDRGPGGEAFF
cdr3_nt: TGTGCCATCAGCGACAGGGGGCCGGGGGGTGAAGCTTTCTTT

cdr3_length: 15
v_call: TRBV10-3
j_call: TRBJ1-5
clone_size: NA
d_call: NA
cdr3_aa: CAISGTASPNQPQHF
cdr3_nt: TGTGCCATCAGTGGGACAGCAAGCCCCAATCAGCCCCAGCATTTT

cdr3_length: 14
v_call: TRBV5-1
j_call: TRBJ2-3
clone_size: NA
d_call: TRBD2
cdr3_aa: CASRLGRAQDTQYF
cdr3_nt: TGCGCCAGCAGACTGGGGAGGGCTCAAGATACGCAGTATTTT

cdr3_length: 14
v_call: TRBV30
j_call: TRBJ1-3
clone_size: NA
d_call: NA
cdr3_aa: CAWSVTFSGNTIYF
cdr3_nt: TGTGCCTGGAGTGTGACCTTCTCTGGAAACACCATATATTTT

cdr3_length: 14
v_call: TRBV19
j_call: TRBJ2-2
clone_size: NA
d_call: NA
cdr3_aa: CASSIKGNTGELFF
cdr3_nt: TGTGCCAGTAGTATAAAGGGGAACACCGGGGAGCTGTTTTTT

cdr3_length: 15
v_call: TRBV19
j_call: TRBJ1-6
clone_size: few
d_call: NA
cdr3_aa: CASWDGSSYNSPLHF
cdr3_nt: TGTGCCAGTTGGGACGGCAGCTCCTATAATTCACCCCTCCACTTT

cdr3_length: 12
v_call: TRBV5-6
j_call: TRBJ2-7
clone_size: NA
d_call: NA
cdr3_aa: CASSFTGNEQYF
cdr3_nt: TGTGCCAGCAGCTTTACAGGAAACGAGCAGTACTTC

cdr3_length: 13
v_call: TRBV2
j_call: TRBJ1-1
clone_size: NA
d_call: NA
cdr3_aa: CASRGREFGEAFF
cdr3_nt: TGTGCCAGCAGGGGCAGGGAATTTGGTGAAGCTTTCTTT

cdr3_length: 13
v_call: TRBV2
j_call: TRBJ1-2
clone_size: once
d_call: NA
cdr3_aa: CASRVRTNYGYTF
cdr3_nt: TGTGCCAGCAGAGTACGGACCAACTATGGCTACACCTTC

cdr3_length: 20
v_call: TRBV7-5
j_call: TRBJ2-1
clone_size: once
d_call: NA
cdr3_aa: CARSPGTSGSLSQPYNEQFF
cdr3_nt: TGTGCCAGAAGCCCAGGGACTAGCGGGAGTTTGTCTCAGCCGTACAATGAGCAGTTCTTC

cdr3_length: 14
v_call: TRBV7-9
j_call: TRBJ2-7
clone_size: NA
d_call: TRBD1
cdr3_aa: CASSLAGRGHEQYF
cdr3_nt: TGTGCCAGCAGCTTAGCCGGCAGGGGGCACGAGCAGTACTTC

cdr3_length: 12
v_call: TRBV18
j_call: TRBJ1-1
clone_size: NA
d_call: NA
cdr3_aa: CASSPREGEAFF
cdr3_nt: TGTGCCAGCTCACCAAGGGAGGGGGAAGCTTTCTTT

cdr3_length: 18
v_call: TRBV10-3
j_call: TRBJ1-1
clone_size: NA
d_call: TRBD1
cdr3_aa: CAISEKGDRGLRNTEAFF
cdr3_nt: TGTGCCATCAGTGAGAAAGGGGACAGGGGGTTACGGAACACTGAAGCTTTCTTT

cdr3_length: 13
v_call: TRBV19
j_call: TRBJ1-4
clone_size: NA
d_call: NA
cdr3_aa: CASNKQGNEKLFF
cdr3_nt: TGTGCCAGTAACAAGCAGGGGAATGAAAAACTGTTTTTT

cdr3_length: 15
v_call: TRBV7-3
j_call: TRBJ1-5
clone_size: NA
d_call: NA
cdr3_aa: CASSPGRYSNQPQHF
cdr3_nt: TGTGCCAGCAGCCCCGGCCGGTATAGCAATCAGCCCCAGCATTTT

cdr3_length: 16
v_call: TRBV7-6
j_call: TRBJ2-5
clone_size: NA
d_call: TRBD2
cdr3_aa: CASSSHGGALQETQYF
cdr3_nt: TGTGCCAGCAGCTCCCACGGGGGGGCGTTACAAGAGACCCAGTACTTC

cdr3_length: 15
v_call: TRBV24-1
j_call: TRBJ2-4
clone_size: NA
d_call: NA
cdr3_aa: CATRENREGKNIQYF
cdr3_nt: TGTGCCACCAGGGAAAACAGGGAAGGCAAAAACATTCAGTACTTC

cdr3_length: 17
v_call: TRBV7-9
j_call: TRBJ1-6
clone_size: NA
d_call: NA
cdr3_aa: CASSYSFGAVRNSPLHF
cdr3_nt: TGTGCCAGCAGCTACAGCTTTGGGGCAGTCCGAAATTCACCCCTCCACTTT

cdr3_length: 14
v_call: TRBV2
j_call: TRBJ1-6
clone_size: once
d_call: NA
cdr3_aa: CASSDAGSFTPLHF
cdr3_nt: TGTGCCAGCAGTGATGCGGGTTCCTTCACTCCCCTCCACTTT

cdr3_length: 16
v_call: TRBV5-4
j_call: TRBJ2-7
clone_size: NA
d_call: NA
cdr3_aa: CASSLKRHRSSYEQYF
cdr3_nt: TGTGCCAGCAGCTTGAAGAGACATAGGAGCTCCTACGAGCAGTACTTC

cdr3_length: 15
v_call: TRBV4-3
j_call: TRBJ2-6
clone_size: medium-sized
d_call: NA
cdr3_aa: CASSQESGGANVLTF
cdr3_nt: TGCGCCAGCAGCCAAGAATCGGGTGGGGCCAACGTCCTGACTTTC

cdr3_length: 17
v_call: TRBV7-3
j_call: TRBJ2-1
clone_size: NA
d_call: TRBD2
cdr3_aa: CASSSARLAGTYNEQFF
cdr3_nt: TGTGCCAGCAGCTCCGCGCGACTAGCGGGGACTTACAATGAGCAGTTCTTC

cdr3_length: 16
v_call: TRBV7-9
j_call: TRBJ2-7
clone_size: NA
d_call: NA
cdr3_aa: CASSLAPADGLYEQYF
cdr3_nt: TGTGCCAGCAGCTTAGCGCCGGCGGACGGCCTCTACGAGCAGTACTTC